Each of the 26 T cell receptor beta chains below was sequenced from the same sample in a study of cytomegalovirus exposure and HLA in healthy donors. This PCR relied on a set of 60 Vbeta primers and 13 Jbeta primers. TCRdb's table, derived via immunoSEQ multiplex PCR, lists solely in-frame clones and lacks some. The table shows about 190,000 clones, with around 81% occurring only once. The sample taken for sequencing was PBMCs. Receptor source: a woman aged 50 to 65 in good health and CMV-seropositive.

The CDR3 DNA reads TGCAGCGTTGTGCGGACAGGGGCGACCTACGAGCAGTACTTC. It translates to CSVVRTGATYEQYF. The chain combines TRBV29-1 with TRBJ2-5, with 9 bases aligning to TRBD1. Judging by the DNA end, TRBJ2-7 fits better; the J call may be wrong. The CDR3 has 14 amino acids. The germline V gene encodes CDR1 SQVTM and CDR2 ANQGSEA.

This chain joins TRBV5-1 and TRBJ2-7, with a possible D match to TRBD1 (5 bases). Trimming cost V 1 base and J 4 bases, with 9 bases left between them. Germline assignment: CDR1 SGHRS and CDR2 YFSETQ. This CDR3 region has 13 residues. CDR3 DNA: TGCGCCAGCAGCTTGCCACAGGATTACGAGCAGTACTTC. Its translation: CASSLPQDYEQYF.

The CDR3 protein is CASSIPDYGYTF. CDR3 coding DNA: TGTGCCAGTAGTATCCCGGACTATGGCTACACCTTC. This chain links TRBV19 with TRBJ1-2; D uncertain. This CDR3 region has 12 residues. Trimming removed 3 bases from V and 3 bases from J, with 5 bases in between. The germline V gene has CDR1 LNHDA and CDR2 SQIVND (reference sequence).

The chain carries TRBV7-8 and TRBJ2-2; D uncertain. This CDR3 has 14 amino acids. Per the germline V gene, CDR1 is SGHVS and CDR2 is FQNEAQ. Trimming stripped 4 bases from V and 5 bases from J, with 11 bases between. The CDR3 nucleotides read TGTGCCAGCAGCTCGGGTCCCGCAACCGGGGAGCTGTTTTTT. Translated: CASSSGPATGELFF. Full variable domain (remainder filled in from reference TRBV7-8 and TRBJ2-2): GAGVSQSPRYKVAKRGQDVALRCDPISGHVSLFWYQQALGQGPEFLTYFQNEAQLDKSGLPSDRFFAERPEGSVSTLKIQRTQQEDSAVYLCASSSGPATGELFFGEGSRLTVL.

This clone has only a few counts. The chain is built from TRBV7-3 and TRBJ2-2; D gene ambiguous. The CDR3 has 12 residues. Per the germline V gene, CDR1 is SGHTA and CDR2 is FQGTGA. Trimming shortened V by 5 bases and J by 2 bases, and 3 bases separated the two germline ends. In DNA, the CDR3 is TGTGCCAGCAGCCCTAACACCGGGGAGCTGTTTTTT. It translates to CASSPNTGELFF. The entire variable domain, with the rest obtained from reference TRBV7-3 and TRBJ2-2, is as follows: GAGVSQTPSNKVTEKGKYVELRCDPISGHTALYWYRQSLGQGPEFLIYFQGTGAADDSGLPNDRFFAVRPEGSVSTLKIQRTERGDSAVYLCASSPNTGELFFGEGSRLTVL.

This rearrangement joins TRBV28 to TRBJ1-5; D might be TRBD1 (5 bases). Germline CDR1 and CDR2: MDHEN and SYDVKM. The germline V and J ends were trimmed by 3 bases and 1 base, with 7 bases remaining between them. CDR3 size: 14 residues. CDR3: CASSLGGSNQPQHF. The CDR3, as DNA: TGTGCCAGCAGTTTGGGGGGAAGCAATCAGCCCCAGCATTTT.

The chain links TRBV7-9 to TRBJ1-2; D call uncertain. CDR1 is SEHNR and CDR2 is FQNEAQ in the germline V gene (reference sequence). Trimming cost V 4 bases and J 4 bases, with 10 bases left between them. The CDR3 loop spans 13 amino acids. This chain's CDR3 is CASSSSTAYGYTF. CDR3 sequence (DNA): TGTGCCAGCAGCTCGTCCACAGCCTATGGCTACACCTTC.

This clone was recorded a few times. The CDR3 sequence is CASSREGRGYEQYF. The CDR3, as DNA: TGCGCCAGCAGCAGGGAGGGACGGGGCTACGAGCAGTACTTC. The rearrangement links TRBV5-1 to TRBJ2-7; 7 nucleotides match TRBD2. Germline trimming cut 4 bases from V and 3 bases from J; bases unmatched to any gene: 7. Germline V gene sequence: CDR1 SGHRS, CDR2 YFSETQ. The CDR3 runs to 14 residues.

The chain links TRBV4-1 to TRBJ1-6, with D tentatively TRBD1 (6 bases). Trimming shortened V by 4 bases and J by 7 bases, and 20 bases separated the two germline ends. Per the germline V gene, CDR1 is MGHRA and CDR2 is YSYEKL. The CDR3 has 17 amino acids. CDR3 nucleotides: TGCGCCAGCAGCCCAACCTTCATGGGACAAGGGAATTCACCCCTCCACTTT. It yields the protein CASSPTFMGQGNSPLHF.

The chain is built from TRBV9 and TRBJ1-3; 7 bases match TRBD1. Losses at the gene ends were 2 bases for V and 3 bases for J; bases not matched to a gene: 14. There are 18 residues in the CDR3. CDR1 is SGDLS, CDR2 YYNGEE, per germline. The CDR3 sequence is CASSVSPLTGVDGNTIYF. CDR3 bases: TGTGCCAGCAGCGTTTCGCCTCTCACAGGGGTTGATGGAAACACCATATATTTT.

The DNA for the CDR3 is TGTGCCAGCTCAACGACAGCGCACTCTGGAAACACCATATATTTT. It translates to CASSTTAHSGNTIYF. This rearrangement joins TRBV18 to TRBJ1-3, with a possible D match to TRBD1 (5 bases). V gave up 5 bases and J gave up 0 bases, with 11 bases separating them. This CDR3 has 15 residues. Germline V lookup: CDR1 KGHSH, CDR2 LQKENI.

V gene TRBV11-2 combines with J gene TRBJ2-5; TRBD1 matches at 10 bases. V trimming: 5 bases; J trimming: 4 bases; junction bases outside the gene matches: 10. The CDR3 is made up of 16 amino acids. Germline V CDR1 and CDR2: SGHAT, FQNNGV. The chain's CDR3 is CASSPDLDRGRETQYF. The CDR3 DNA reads TGTGCCAGCAGCCCGGACCTCGACAGGGGGCGAGAGACCCAGTACTTC.

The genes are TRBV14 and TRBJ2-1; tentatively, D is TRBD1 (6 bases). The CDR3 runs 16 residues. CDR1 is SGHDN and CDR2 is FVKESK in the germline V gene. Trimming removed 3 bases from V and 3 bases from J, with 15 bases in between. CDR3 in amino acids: CASSHPNQDSYNEQFF. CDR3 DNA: TGTGCCAGCAGCCACCCTAACCAGGACAGCTACAATGAGCAGTTCTTC.

The CDR3 spells CASRFGGWGTEAFF. The CDR3 nucleotides read TGTGCCAGCAGGTTCGGGGGGTGGGGGACTGAAGCTTTCTTT. This sequence joins TRBV27 and TRBJ1-1; tentatively, D is TRBD1 (5 bases). This CDR3 spans 14 amino acids. Trimming took off 6 bases at V and 5 bases at J, with 16 bases between the two ends. Germline CDR1 is MNHEY and CDR2 is SMNVEV (reference sequence).

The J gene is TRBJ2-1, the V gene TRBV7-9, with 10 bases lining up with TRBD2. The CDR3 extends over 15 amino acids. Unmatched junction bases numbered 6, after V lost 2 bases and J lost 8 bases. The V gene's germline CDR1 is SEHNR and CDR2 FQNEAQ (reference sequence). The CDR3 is CASSLQSGGADEQFF. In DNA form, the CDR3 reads TGTGCCAGCAGCTTACAGAGCGGGGGGGCAGATGAGCAGTTCTTC.

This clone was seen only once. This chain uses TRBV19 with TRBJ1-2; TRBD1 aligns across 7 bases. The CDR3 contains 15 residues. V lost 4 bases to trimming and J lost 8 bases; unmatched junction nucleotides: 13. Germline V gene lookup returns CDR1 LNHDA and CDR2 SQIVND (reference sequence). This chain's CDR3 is CASSTILTGVEGYTF. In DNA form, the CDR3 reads TGTGCCAGTAGTACCATCCTTACAGGGGTGGAGGGCTACACCTTC.

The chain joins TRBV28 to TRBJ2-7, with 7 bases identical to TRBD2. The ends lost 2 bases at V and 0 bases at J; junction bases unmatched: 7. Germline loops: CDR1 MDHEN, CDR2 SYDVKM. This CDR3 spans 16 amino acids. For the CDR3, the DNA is TGTGCCAGCAGTTTAGGTGCTAGCGGTTCCTCCTACGAGCAGTACTTC. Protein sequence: CASSLGASGSSYEQYF.

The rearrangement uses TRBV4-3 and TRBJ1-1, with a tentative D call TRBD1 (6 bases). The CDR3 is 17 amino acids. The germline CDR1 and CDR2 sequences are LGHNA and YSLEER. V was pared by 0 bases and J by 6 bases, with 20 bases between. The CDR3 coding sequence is TGCGCCAGCAGCCAAGATTGGGCAGGGGCGGAATTGGCTGAAGCTTTCTTT. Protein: CASSQDWAGAELAEAFF.

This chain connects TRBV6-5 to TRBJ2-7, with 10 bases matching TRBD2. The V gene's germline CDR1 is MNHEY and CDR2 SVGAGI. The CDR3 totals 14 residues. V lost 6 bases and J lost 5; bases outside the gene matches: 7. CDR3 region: CASRPGLATDEQYF. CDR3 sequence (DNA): TGTGCCAGCAGACCGGGACTAGCGACCGACGAGCAGTACTTC.

As DNA, the CDR3 is TGTGCCACCAGCAGGGACAGAGGAAGCACTGAAGCTTTCTTT. Residues: CATSRDRGSTEAFF. The chain employs TRBV15 and TRBJ1-1; weak D call: TRBD1 (6 bases). CDR1 and CDR2 from the germline V gene are LNHNV and YYDKDF (reference sequence). The ends were cut back, 3 bases at V and 4 bases at J, with 12 bases in the middle. The CDR3 extends over 14 amino acids.

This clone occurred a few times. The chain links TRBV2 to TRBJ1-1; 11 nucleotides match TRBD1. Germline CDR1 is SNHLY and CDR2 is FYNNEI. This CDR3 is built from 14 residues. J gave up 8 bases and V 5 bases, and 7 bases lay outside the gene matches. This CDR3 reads CASSLTRTGGEAFF. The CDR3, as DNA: TGTGCCAGCAGTCTCACTCGGACAGGGGGCGAAGCTTTCTTT. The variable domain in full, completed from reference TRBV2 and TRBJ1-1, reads EPEVTQTPSHQVTQMGQEVILRCVPISNHLYFYWYRQILGQKVEFLVSFYNNEISEKSEIFDDQFSVERPDGSNFTLKIRSTKLEDSAMYFCASSLTRTGGEAFFGQGTRLTVV.

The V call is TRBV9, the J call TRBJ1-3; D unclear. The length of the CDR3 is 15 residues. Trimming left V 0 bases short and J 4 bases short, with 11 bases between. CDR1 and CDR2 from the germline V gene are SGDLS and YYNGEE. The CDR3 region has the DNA TGTGCCAGCAGCGTAGGTTCCGGGGTAGGAAACACCATATATTTT. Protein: CASSVGSGVGNTIYF. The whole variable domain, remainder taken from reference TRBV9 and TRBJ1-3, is DSGVTQTPKHLITATGQRVTLRCSPRSGDLSVYWYQQSLDQGLQFLIQYYNGEERAKGNILERFSAQQFPDLHSELNLSSLELGDSALYFCASSVGSGVGNTIYFGEGSWLTVV.

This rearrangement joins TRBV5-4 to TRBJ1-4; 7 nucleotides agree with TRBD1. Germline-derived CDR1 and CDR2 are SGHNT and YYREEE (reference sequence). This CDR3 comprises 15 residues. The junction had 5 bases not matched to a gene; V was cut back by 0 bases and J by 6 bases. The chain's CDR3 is CASSLDRGFDEKLFF. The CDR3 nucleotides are TGTGCCAGCAGCTTGGACAGGGGCTTCGATGAAAAACTGTTTTTT.

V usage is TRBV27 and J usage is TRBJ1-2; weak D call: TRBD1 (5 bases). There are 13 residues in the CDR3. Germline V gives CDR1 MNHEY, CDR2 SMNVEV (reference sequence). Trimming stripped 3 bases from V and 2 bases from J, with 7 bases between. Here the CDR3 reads CASSFNRNYGYTF. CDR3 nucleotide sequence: TGTGCCAGCAGTTTTAACAGGAACTATGGCTACACCTTC.

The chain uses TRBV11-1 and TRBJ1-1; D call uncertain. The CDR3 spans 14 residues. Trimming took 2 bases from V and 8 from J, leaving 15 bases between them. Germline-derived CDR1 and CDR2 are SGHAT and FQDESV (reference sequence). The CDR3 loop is CASSLSGLAGEAFF. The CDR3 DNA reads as TGTGCCAGCAGCTTATCTGGCCTAGCGGGAGAAGCTTTCTTT.

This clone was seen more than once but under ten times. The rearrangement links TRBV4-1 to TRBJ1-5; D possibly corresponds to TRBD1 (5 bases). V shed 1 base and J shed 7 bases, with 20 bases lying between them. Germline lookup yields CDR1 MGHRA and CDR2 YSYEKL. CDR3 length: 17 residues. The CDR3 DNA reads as TGCGCCAGCAGCCAAGGTCTGTCGGGGGGAAGCGGCCAGCCCCAGCATTTT. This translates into CASSQGLSGGSGQPQHF.